This T cell receptor beta chain appears in the sequencing data of a study of cytomegalovirus exposure and HLA in healthy donors. As for this clone: Its target is not known.

Per the germline V gene, CDR1 is LGHNA and CDR2 is YSLEER. V was pared by 3 bases and J by 3 bases, with 7 bases of the junction left unmatched. The CDR3 extends over 15 amino acids. With 60 Vbeta and 13 Jbeta primers, the PCR was carried out. Libraries were prepared by immunoSEQ multiplex PCR; TCRdb keeps only in-frame clonotypes and omits some of them. This table holds 90,000 to 100,000 clones, about 74% found once. Study results and caveats: A prior analysis recorded that most TCR beta V segments were productive about 87% or about 30% of the time. A classifier reportedly called cytomegalovirus status with high sensitivity and specificity.

The chain recombines TRBV4-3 with TRBJ2-7, with 8 nucleotides matching TRBD2. Material for sequencing was PBMCs. The TCR comes from a male donor in good health and CMV-seronegative. The DNA of the CDR3 is TGCGCCAGCAGCCACAATAGCGGGAAGGGCTACGAGCAGTACTTC. Its protein is CASSHNSGKGYEQYF.